The TCR beta chain described here comes from a study of CD8+ T cells in alopecia areata. General study results and limits: Clonality exceeded that of normal scalp in lesional scalp, most notably in alopecia totalis/universalis.

This clone occurred a few times. Antigen specificity is unknown. CDR1 is LNHDA, CDR2 SQIVND, per germline (reference sequence). With 5 bases removed from V and 3 bases from J, the gap between germline ends came to 10 bases. This CDR3 comprises 13 residues. The sorting of PBMCs gave CD4+ and CD8+ T cells. TCR sequencing used cDNA made by reverse transcription of extracted RNA. Sequencing was performed with immunoSEQ multiplex PCR; in TCRdb, only in-frame clones are kept and a portion is missing. The table has about 140,000 clones, 55% seen once. The sequenced sample consisted of CD4+ T cells sorted from blood. The receptor was isolated from a human donor in good health. The gene calls are TRBV19 and TRBJ1-1, with no clear D. CDR3 DNA: TGTGCCAGTAGTGGGATCCGGGACACTGAAGCTTTCTTT. Translating gives CASSGIRDTEAFF.